This T cell receptor (beta chain) was captured by sequencing in a study of blood T cell repertoires in COVID-19 (dated by TCRdb to 2020 to 2021). In the study overall: Samples from collaborators originated in the United States, Italy and Spain and spanned both the acute and convalescent phases of COVID-19. The dataset comprised deeply sampled blood TCRbeta repertoires from subjects exposed to, actively infected with, or recovered from COVID-19. The samples were drawn from the first 160 participants of the ongoing ImmuneRACE study and from 1,254 subjects provided by 6 global collaborators. The repertoires were released in a freely available public database meant as a resource for research on the immune response to SARS-CoV-2. The sample metadata nearly always contained a de-identified subject ID, COVID-19 status, age in years and sex. HLA class I and class II types, where available, came from metadata supplied by the sample provider rather than from assay-based typing. The material from the prospective study consisted of cDNA or gDNA derived from T cells, B-cell-depleted T cells, or PBMCs.

Points the paper makes about the study in general: The quantity of clinical and demographic metadata differed by source and by participant and was supplied without curation.

Whole blood was collected in K2EDTA tubes by collaborating institutions according to the institutions' own protocols. For TCRbeta analysis, collaborators shipped samples as frozen whole blood, isolated PBMCs, or DNA extracted from either of those sample types. TCRbeta CDR3 regions were amplified from genomic DNA by means of the immunoSEQ Assay, a bias-controlled multiplex PCR. As for the original processing: Within the assay, amplification of reference gene primers was used to estimate how many nucleated cells each sample contained. Sequence reads were collapsed and filtered to measure the absolute abundance of every unique TCRbeta CDR3 rearrangement. For each sample, productive Simpson clonality was calculated by taking the square root of Simpson's diversity index across productive rearrangements. TCRdb's version of the immuneACCESS table is confined to in-frame rearrangements and falls short of the full clone set. An unresolved V gene accounts for under half of the shortfall where checked; the remainder is of unknown origin. V and J calls and clone size are those listed in that table; D and trimming were worked out from the DNA. The sample table lists tens of thousands of clones, about four fifths of them with a count of one. The ten largest account for 20% to 30% of the sample.

As regards this clone: The antigen it recognizes is unknown. No base quality values were provided; no much bigger clone lies one nucleotide off.

Specimen: peripheral blood. The sequence was collected from a woman between 55 and 75 years old with acute or convalescent COVID-19.

The CDR3 is CASSQRVDTEAFF. The DNA sequence is TGTGCCAGTAGTCAGCGGGTCGACACTGAAGCTTTCTTT. The V gene is TRBV19 and the J gene is TRBJ1-1; too little of a D gene remains to name it. The junction shows trimming of 5 bases on V and 3 bases on J, plus 10 bases between the germline ends. The CDR3 holds 13 amino acids from the cysteine to the phenylalanine. The entry retains the CDR3 DNA only, 39 bases that are in frame from base 1. The germline V gene (reference sequence) yields LNHDA for CDR1 and SQIVND for CDR2.